This TCR beta chain derives from a study of PD-1 blockade in classical Hodgkin lymphoma. The time point denotes: newly diagnosed, previously untreated cHL patient sample. Researchers used magnetic negative selection to pull out pure CD4+ T cells from thawed PBMCs. Comparison PBMCs came from previously untreated, newly diagnosed classical Hodgkin lymphoma patients. Only in-frame clones appear in the TCRdb table, and some are missing; sequencing was by immunoSEQ multiplex PCR. The sample lists some 34,000 clones; around nine tenths were seen once. A remark on this clone: Its specificity is unknown.

Findings of the study overall: Baseline TCR diversity was reportedly lower in newly diagnosed patients than in healthy donors. It was reported as lower still in relapsed/refractory patients.

The sequencing input was CD4+ T cells from blood. The TCR comes from a human donor with classical Hodgkin lymphoma.

CDR3 amino acids: CATRETVTNTGELFF. Here the CDR3 DNA reads TGTGCCACCCGTGAGACCGTTACAAACACCGGGGAGCTGTTTTTT. V gene TRBV10-3 combines with J gene TRBJ2-2; D not resolved. V dropped 10 bases and J dropped 2 bases, with 17 bases sitting between them. The CDR3 covers 15 residues. Germline assignment: CDR1 ENHRY and CDR2 SYGVKD.